This TCR beta chain stems from a study of blood T cell repertoires in COVID-19. As for the study in general: The samples span acute and convalescent COVID-19 from the United States, Italy and Spain. From T cells, B-cell-depleted T cells, or PBMCs came the material, which was cDNA or gDNA.

CDR3 size: 18 residues. The V gene's germline CDR1 is SGHTA and CDR2 FQGNSA. V was clipped by 5 bases and J by 2 bases; unmatched bases: 15. Followed longitudinally, the Seattle patients had been enrolled during active infection. Sequenced by immunoSEQ multiplex PCR; TCRdb stores in-frame clones only, minus some. The sample yields 220,000 or so clones, 80% to 85% seen once. Material for sequencing was peripheral blood. The chain combines TRBV7-2 with TRBJ2-3; 8 bases agree with TRBD2. The clonotype was recovered from a woman over 75 with COVID-19, enrolled during active disease. CDR3 DNA: TGTGCCAGCAGCGGTCGGGGGGGAGACGCCCTTTCCACAGATACGCAGTATTTT. Protein product: CASSGRGGDALSTDTQYF.